Following are 21 T cell receptor beta chains from one sample sequenced in a study of cytomegalovirus exposure and HLA in healthy donors. 60 Vbeta and 13 Jbeta primers were used in PCR. TCRdb's copy holds only in-frame clones and misses some; the assay was immunoSEQ multiplex PCR. The sample contains 95,000 to 100,000 clones, approximately 85% of which appear only once. Sequencing was done on a sample of PBMCs. All receptors derive from a man aged 25 to 40 in good health and CMV-seronegative.

This clone showed up just once. CDR3 in DNA: TGCGCCAGCAGCTTGGTAGGGAGACCTAATGAAAAACTGTTTTTT. Residues: CASSLVGRPNEKLFF. The J gene is TRBJ1-4, the V gene TRBV5-1; D remains ambiguous. This CDR3 is 15 amino acids long. Germline V lookup: CDR1 SGHRS, CDR2 YFSETQ. Between the trimmed V and J ends, which lost 0 bases and 3 bases, there was a span of 9 bases.

The CDR3 here is CASSLGQGPYNSPLHF. CDR3 in DNA: TGTGCCAGCAGCCTGGGACAGGGGCCTTATAATTCACCCCTCCACTTT. The chain recombines TRBV27 with TRBJ1-6, with 10 positions matching TRBD1. Germline V gives CDR1 MNHEY, CDR2 SMNVEV (reference sequence). This CDR3 contains 16 residues. V lost 6 bases to trimming and J lost 4 bases; unmatched junction nucleotides: 6.

The chain uses TRBV28 and TRBJ1-1; 7 bases are a match to TRBD1. The CDR3 sequence is 13 residues long. Germline V gene sequence: CDR1 MDHEN, CDR2 SYDVKM. V lost 3 bases to trimming and J lost 11 bases; unmatched junction nucleotides: 9. This CDR3 is CASSFNRGRSAFF. CDR3 DNA sequence: TGTGCCAGCAGTTTCAACAGGGGAAGAAGTGCTTTCTTT.

J is TRBJ1-3 and V is TRBV7-2, with TRBD1 as a possible D gene (6 bases). Germline CDR1 SGHTA, CDR2 FQGNSA. The V end lost 4 bases, the J end lost 2 bases, and 12 bases lay between the germline ends. The CDR3 covers 15 residues. The CDR3 here is CASSYRVSAGNTIYF. The CDR3 DNA sequence: TGTGCCAGCAGCTACAGGGTCTCAGCTGGAAACACCATATATTTT.

The CDR3 loop is CAISLLVANYGYTF. Written as DNA, the CDR3 is TGTGCCATATCCTTGCTAGTAGCTAACTATGGCTACACCTTC. The chain combines TRBV6-1 with TRBJ1-2; D not resolved. V lost 10 bases and J 0 bases, leaving 15 bases between the germline ends. The CDR3 length is 14 residues. Germline CDR1 MNHNS, CDR2 SASEGT.

The CDR3 reads CAISRALAGEETQYF. CDR3 nucleotide sequence: TGTGCCATCAGTCGAGCCCTAGCGGGGGAAGAGACCCAGTACTTC. The V gene is TRBV10-3, the J gene TRBJ2-5, with TRBD2 identical over 10 bases. Germline V gene lookup returns CDR1 ENHRY and CDR2 SYGVKD. J gave up 3 bases and V 5 bases, and 6 bases lay outside the gene matches. This CDR3 is built from 15 residues.

Note on this clone: The junction departs from germline at one end; a sequencing error may be responsible. At the DNA level, this CDR3 is encoded by other sequences in the same sample as well. The genes are TRBV6-5 and TRBJ1-4, with a tentative D call TRBD1 (5 bases). The CDR3 sequence is 14 residues long. The germline CDR1 and CDR2 sequences are MNHEY and SVGAGI. CDR3 nucleotide sequence: TGCGCCAGCAGCTTCGGGACTGACAATGAAAAACTGTTTTTT. This translates into CASSFGTDNEKLFF.

A single count supports this clone. This chain uses TRBV6-5 with TRBJ2-2, with 7 positions matching TRBD1. This CDR3 is 15 amino acids long. Trimming cost V 7 bases and J 4 bases; bases outside gene matches: 9. Germline CDR1 is MNHEY and CDR2 is SVGAGI. Written as DNA, the CDR3 is TGTGCCAGCACCTTGACAGGGCGTAGCACCGGGGAGCTGTTTTTT. It yields the protein CASTLTGRSTGELFF.

V usage is TRBV29-1 and J usage is TRBJ2-4; 8 bases agree with TRBD2. V lost 5 bases and J lost 8; bases outside the gene matches: 8. There are 13 residues in the CDR3. Germline CDR1 and CDR2: SQVTM and ANQGSEA. Here the CDR3 DNA reads TGCAGCGTTCGTGGACTAGCAACGTACATTCAGTACTTC. This gives the protein CSVRGLATYIQYF.

This clone was recorded only once. This sequence joins TRBV18 and TRBJ1-5, with TRBD1 as a possible D gene (5 bases). CDR1 and CDR2 from the germline V gene are KGHSH and LQKENI. V gave up 3 bases and J gave up 6 bases, with 9 bases separating them. There are 13 residues in the CDR3. The CDR3 loop is CASSPGGGQPQHF. CDR3 DNA sequence: TGTGCCAGCTCACCCGGGGGGGGTCAGCCCCAGCATTTT. The variable domain in full, completed from reference TRBV18 and TRBJ1-5, reads NAGVMQNPRHLVRRRGQEARLRCSPMKGHSHVYWYRQLPEEGLKFMVYLQKENIIDESGMPKERFSAEFPKEGPSILRIQQVVRGDSAAYFCASSPGGGQPQHFGDGTRLSIL.

This chain's CDR3 is CASSPLTGGRYEQYF. In DNA form, the CDR3 reads TGTGCCAGCAGTCCCCTGACAGGGGGTCGCTACGAGCAGTACTTC. The chain employs TRBV27 and TRBJ2-7, with 9 bases matching TRBD1. Unmatched junction bases numbered 8, after V lost 5 bases and J lost 3 bases. Germline V gene data show CDR1 as MNHEY and CDR2 as SMNVEV (reference sequence). The CDR3 runs 15 residues.

The chain couples TRBV7-9 to TRBJ2-3; D may be TRBD1 (6 bases). Trimming cost V 6 bases and J 6 bases, with 22 bases left between them. Germline V CDR1 and CDR2: SEHNR, FQNEAQ (reference sequence). The CDR3 is 16 residues long. The chain's CDR3 is CASSRPGTNVGDTQYF. The DNA of the CDR3 is TGTGCCAGCAGTCGACCCGGGACAAACGTGGGGGATACGCAGTATTTT.

Details on this clone: One end of the junction does not line up with germline, which may come from a read error. The chain couples TRBV2 to TRBJ2-7; 9 bases match TRBD1. CDR1 and CDR2 (germline): SNHLY, FYNNEI. The CDR3 is made up of 13 amino acids. The CDR3 coding sequence is TGTGCCAGCAGTTCCGGGACAGGGTTAATACAGTATTTC. It encodes CASSSGTGLIQYF.

This clone appeared once. This rearrangement joins TRBV11-3 to TRBJ2-2, with D tentatively TRBD2 (6 bases). V was clipped by 3 bases and J by 7 bases, with 12 bases between them. The V gene's germline CDR1 is SGHNT and CDR2 YENEEA. CDR3 size: 14 residues. CDR3: CASSLEGAVGELFF. CDR3 bases: TGTGCCAGCAGCTTGGAGGGAGCGGTCGGGGAGCTGTTTTTT.

This clone showed up just once. The chain carries TRBV7-8 and TRBJ2-1; D gene unclear. The ends were cut back, 1 base at V and 0 bases at J, with 7 bases in the middle. Germline assignment: CDR1 SGHVS and CDR2 FQNEAQ. The CDR3 runs to 15 residues. The CDR3 sequence is CASSLVRSSYNEQFF. CDR3 nucleotide sequence: TGTGCCAGCAGCTTAGTTCGGAGCTCCTACAATGAGCAGTTCTTC. Using reference TRBV7-8 and TRBJ2-1 for the parts outside the CDR3, the full variable domain is GAGVSQSPRYKVAKRGQDVALRCDPISGHVSLFWYQQALGQGPEFLTYFQNEAQLDKSGLPSDRFFAERPEGSVSTLKIQRTQQEDSAVYLCASSLVRSSYNEQFFGPGTRLTVL.

The chain links TRBV29-1 to TRBJ1-5, with D unresolved. Trimming took 4 bases from V and 0 from J, leaving 4 bases between them. CDR3 size: 12 residues. Looked up from germline, CDR1 is SQVTM and CDR2 is ANQGSEA. The CDR3: CSVAGSNQPQHF. CDR3 DNA sequence: TGCAGCGTTGCGGGTAGCAATCAGCCCCAGCATTTT.

The genes are TRBV10-3 and TRBJ2-2; 9 bases fit TRBD1. The CDR3 is 16 residues long. Germline CDR1 is ENHRY and CDR2 is SYGVKD. V was clipped by 0 bases and J by 3 bases; unmatched bases: 2. For the CDR3, the DNA is TGTGCCATCAGTGAGTCAGGACAGGGGTACACCGGGGAGCTGTTTTTT. Protein sequence: CAISESGQGYTGELFF.

V gene TRBV5-1 combines with J gene TRBJ2-7, with D possibly being TRBD2 (6 bases). V lost 3 bases and J 0 bases, leaving 10 bases between the germline ends. CDR3 length: 14 amino acids. Germline loops: CDR1 SGHRS, CDR2 YFSETQ. CDR3 amino acids: CASSSGRDSYEQYF. The DNA of the CDR3 is TGCGCCAGCAGCTCGGGGCGGGACTCCTACGAGCAGTACTTC.

The chain joins TRBV7-9 to TRBJ2-3; 8 nucleotides align to TRBD2. CDR3 size: 17 residues. Germline CDR1 reads SEHNR; CDR2 reads FQNEAQ (reference sequence). The ends lost 1 base at V and 2 bases at J; junction bases unmatched: 8. Here the CDR3 reads CASSLVVAGGLTDTQYF. CDR3 nucleotide sequence: TGTGCCAGCAGCTTAGTCGTGGCGGGGGGCCTCACAGATACGCAGTATTTT.

V and J are TRBV28 and TRBJ2-7; TRBD1 agrees at 7 bases. Per the germline V gene, CDR1 is MDHEN and CDR2 is SYDVKM. The CDR3 has 17 residues. The V segment lost 1 base and the J segment 0 bases; nucleotides outside the gene matches: 9. The CDR3 here is CASSLSRLRDSSYEQYF. CDR3 coding DNA: TGTGCCAGCAGTTTATCCCGGCTCCGGGACAGCTCCTACGAGCAGTACTTC.

This clone was picked up a small number of times. The chain employs TRBV6-5 and TRBJ2-7, with 12 bases lining up with TRBD2. The V segment lost 6 bases and the J segment 6 bases; nucleotides outside the gene matches: 3. Germline values: CDR1 MNHEY, CDR2 SVGAGI. The CDR3 sequence is 13 residues long. CDR3 nucleotides: TGTGCCAGCAGGGGACTAGCGGGCTCCGAGCAGTACTTC. Protein product: CASRGLAGSEQYF.